This TCR beta chain was sequenced in a study of T cell repertoires in cytomegalovirus infection. About the study: CMV epitopes, recently identified HLA-C-restricted and well-studied HLA-B-restricted, were used. An indication of both CMV infection and matching HLA type came from public TCR beta signatures. Overall study findings and caveats: In two of eight donors, the top clonotype was HLA-C-restricted CMV-specific.

TCRdb re-analysed the reads in MiXCR, keeping a single row per CDR3 protein. Found here are 650,000 to 900,000 distinct CDR3 sequences, 25% to 35% of them singletons; the top ten hold 10% to 15%. A note on this clonotype: Its antigen is still unknown.

The V segment lost 4 bases and the J segment 0 bases; nucleotides outside the gene matches: 3. From germline, CDR1 is SGHTA and CDR2 FQGTGA. The CDR3 is 17 amino acids. The V call is TRBV7-3, the J call TRBJ2-3; 14 bases agree with TRBD2. The material was cultured CD8+ T cells from PBMCs, obtained from culture after CMV antigen stimulation. The receptor's source is a human donor in good health (CMV status not recorded). Some clones in this sample may be carry-over from other donors' samples. CDR3 bases: TGTGCCAGCAGCTATGGGACTAGCGGGGGTAGCACAGATACGCAGTATTTT. This gives the protein CASSYGTSGGSTDTQYF.